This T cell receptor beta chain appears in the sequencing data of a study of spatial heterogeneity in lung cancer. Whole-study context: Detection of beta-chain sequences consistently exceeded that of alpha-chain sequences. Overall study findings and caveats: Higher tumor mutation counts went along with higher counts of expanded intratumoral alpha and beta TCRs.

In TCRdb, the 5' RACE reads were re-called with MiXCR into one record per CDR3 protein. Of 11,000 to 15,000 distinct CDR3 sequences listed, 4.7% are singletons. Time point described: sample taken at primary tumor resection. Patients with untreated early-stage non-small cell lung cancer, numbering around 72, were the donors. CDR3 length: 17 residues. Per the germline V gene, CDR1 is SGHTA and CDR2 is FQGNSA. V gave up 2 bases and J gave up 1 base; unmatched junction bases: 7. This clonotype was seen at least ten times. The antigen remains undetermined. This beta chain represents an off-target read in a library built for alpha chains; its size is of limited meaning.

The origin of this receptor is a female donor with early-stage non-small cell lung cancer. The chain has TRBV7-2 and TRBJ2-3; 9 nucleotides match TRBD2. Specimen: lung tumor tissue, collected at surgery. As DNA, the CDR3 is TGTGCCAGCAGCTTAAGGATAGCGGGGGACGGCACAGATACGCAGTATTTT. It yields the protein CASSLRIAGDGTDTQYF.